The 24 T cell receptor beta chains given below trace back to one sample, sequenced in a study of CD8 T cells in Susac syndrome. With random hexamers, 0.5 to 1 ug RNA was reverse transcribed. TCRdb independently ran MiXCR on the immunoSEQ multiplex PCR reads; one entry per CDR3 protein. The profile covers 150,000 to 200,000 distinct CDR3 sequences, with roughly nine tenths appearing a single time and 0.087% taken by the ten largest. Sequences were obtained from CD4+ T cells from PBMCs. All receptors derive from a human donor with Susac syndrome.

This sequence joins TRBV6-5 and TRBJ1-1; D unresolved. There are 14 residues in the CDR3. CDR1 MNHEY and CDR2 SVGAGI come from the germline V gene. V was shortened by 6 bases and J by 1 base, with 12 bases between the two germline ends. This CDR3 is CASSPRRENTEAFF. Written as DNA, the CDR3 is TGTGCCAGCAGCCCACGCCGGGAGAACACTGAAGCTTTCTTT.

The genes are TRBV20-1 and TRBJ2-2; 10 bases fit TRBD1. CDR3 size: 14 residues. Germline assignment: CDR1 DFQATT and CDR2 SNEGSKA (reference sequence). J gave up 5 bases and V 7 bases, and 7 bases lay outside the gene matches. CDR3 in DNA: TGCAGTGTCAAGTCGGACAGGGGGACCGGGGAGCTGTTTTTT. Translated: CSVKSDRGTGELFF.

The gene calls are TRBV7-2 and TRBJ1-5, with 10 positions matching TRBD1. V shed 5 bases and J 9 bases; nucleotides not matched to a gene: 4. The CDR3 has 13 amino acids. Germline V gene lookup returns CDR1 SGHTA and CDR2 FQGNSA. The CDR3 sequence: CASSEDRGRPQHF. The CDR3 DNA follows: TGTGCCAGCAGCGAAGACAGGGGGCGGCCCCAGCATTTT.

The chain couples TRBV10-3 to TRBJ2-3; 11 bases agree with TRBD2. The CDR3 contains 16 residues. The germline gives CDR1 ENHRY, CDR2 SYGVKD. Losses at the gene ends were 5 bases for V and 3 bases for J; bases not matched to a gene: 7. CDR3 loop: CAISPLSGGETDTQYF. The CDR3 DNA reads TGTGCCATCAGTCCACTTAGCGGGGGGGAAACAGATACGCAGTATTTT.

The chain recombines TRBV14 with TRBJ2-5; 10 nucleotides match TRBD2. Looked up from germline, CDR1 is SGHDN and CDR2 is FVKESK. CDR3 size: 15 residues. The V and J ends lost 1 base and 4 bases, in that order; junction bases with no gene match: 3. This chain's CDR3 is CASSQGLAGLETQYF. For the CDR3, the DNA is TGTGCCAGCAGCCAAGGACTAGCGGGCTTAGAGACCCAGTACTTC.

As concerns this clonotype: Sequence at one end of the junction differs from germline and may be a read error. The chain combines TRBV12-3 or TRBV12-4 with TRBJ1-1; D gene uncertain. The CDR3 has 15 residues. CDR3 in DNA: TGTGCCAGCAGGGGAGCCTCGGTGGGGAACACTGAAGCTTTTTTT. Protein sequence: CASRGASVGNTEAFF.

The genes are TRBV7-9 and TRBJ1-2; 8 bases are shared with TRBD1. This CDR3 is built from 14 residues. Unmatched junction bases numbered 5, after V lost 4 bases and J lost 4 bases. The germline CDR1 and CDR2 sequences are SEHNR and FQNEAQ (reference sequence). The CDR3 DNA reads TGTGCCAGCAGCTCAGAAGACAGGGGCTATGGCTACACCTTC. Residues: CASSSEDRGYGYTF.

The chain has TRBV28 and TRBJ2-3; 10 bases map to TRBD2. Per the germline V gene, CDR1 is MDHEN and CDR2 is SYDVKM. There are 14 residues in the CDR3. V trimming: 4 bases; J trimming: 5 bases; junction bases outside the gene matches: 3. CDR3 sequence: CASSSSSGRDTQYF. The CDR3 nucleotides read TGTGCCAGCAGTTCCTCTAGCGGGAGAGATACGCAGTATTTT. Using reference TRBV28 and TRBJ2-3 for the parts outside the CDR3, the full variable domain is DVKVTQSSRYLVKRTGEKVFLECVQDMDHENMFWYRQDPGLGLRLIYFSYDVKMKEKGDIPEGYSVSREKKERFSLILESASTNQTSMYLCASSSSSGRDTQYFGPGTRLTVL.

With respect to this clonotype: An end of the junction differs from the germline gene, which may be a read error. CDR3: CAISEDRFSNQPQHF. The DNA for the CDR3 is TGTGCCATCAGTGAAGACAGGTTCAGCAATCAGCCCCAGCATTTT. The chain combines TRBV2 with TRBJ1-5, with a possible D match to TRBD1 (6 bases). Germline V gene data show CDR1 as SNHLY and CDR2 as FYNNEI. The CDR3 totals 15 residues.

The genes are TRBV18 and TRBJ2-3; 9 bases are shared with TRBD1. V lost 2 bases and J lost 3; bases outside the gene matches: 3. This CDR3 has 15 residues. CDR1 is KGHSH, CDR2 LQKENI, per germline. The chain's CDR3 is CASSPTTGGTDTQYF. Here the CDR3 DNA reads TGTGCCAGCTCACCAACGACAGGGGGAACAGATACGCAGTATTTT.

V and J are TRBV20-1 and TRBJ1-2, with no clear D. The CDR3 extends over 13 amino acids. Per germline, CDR1 DFQATT and CDR2 SNEGSKA (reference sequence). V gave up 1 base and J gave up 3 bases, with 9 bases separating them. The CDR3 loop is CSARGPLDYGYTF. DNA of the CDR3: TGCAGTGCTAGAGGACCCCTTGACTATGGCTACACCTTC.

The V call is TRBV6-6, the J call TRBJ1-3; D not certain. The V gene's germline CDR1 is MNHNY and CDR2 SVGAGI (reference sequence). Deletions cut 3 bases from V and 6 bases from J, with 6 bases between. The CDR3 has 12 amino acids. The CDR3 spells CASSYNVNTIYF. The CDR3 DNA reads as TGTGCCAGCAGTTATAATGTAAACACCATATATTTT.

V is TRBV20-1 and J is TRBJ1-2, with a tentative D call TRBD1 (6 bases). CDR1 and CDR2 (germline): DFQATT, SNEGSKA (reference sequence). Trimming shortened V by 6 bases and J by 2 bases, and 10 bases separated the two germline ends. The CDR3 covers 12 residues. CDR3 sequence: CSAPRGNYGYTF. CDR3 DNA: TGCAGTGCCCCGAGGGGGAACTATGGCTACACCTTC.

This chain links TRBV4-1 with TRBJ2-5; the match to TRBD2 covers 9 bases. Germline CDR1 is MGHRA and CDR2 is YSYEKL. The V segment lost 0 bases and the J segment 7 bases; nucleotides outside the gene matches: 12. The CDR3 consists of 17 residues. The CDR3 coding sequence is TGCGCCAGCAGCCAAGATGGCCAGCGGGGGGCCCGGGGGACCCAGTACTTC. Residues: CASSQDGQRGARGTQYF.

This clonotype was recorded once. CDR3 sequence reads: CASSLLYGGNQPQHF. The CDR3, as DNA: TGTGCCAGCAGTTTATTATACGGGGGAAATCAGCCCCAGCATTTT. The chain is built from TRBV28 and TRBJ1-5; the D gene is possibly TRBD1 (5 bases). CDR3 length: 15 residues. V dropped 1 base and J dropped 4 bases, with 11 bases sitting between them. Germline loops: CDR1 MDHEN, CDR2 SYDVKM.

This chain uses TRBV7-2 with TRBJ2-3; D is undetermined. The CDR3 is 16 residues long. Per germline, CDR1 SGHTA and CDR2 FQGNSA. V was cut by 6 bases and J by 6 bases, with 22 bases left in between. This CDR3 reads CASSYQSTHPADTQYF. CDR3 nucleotides: TGTGCCAGCAGTTATCAGTCGACCCACCCTGCCGATACGCAGTATTTT.

The gene calls are TRBV7-9 and TRBJ2-1; D is possibly TRBD1 (5 bases). The CDR3 has 15 amino acids. The germline CDR1 and CDR2 sequences are SEHNR and FQNEAQ (reference sequence). Trimming took 3 bases from V and 2 from J, leaving 11 bases between them. The chain's CDR3 is CASSFFQGPYNEQFF. The DNA of the CDR3 is TGTGCCAGCAGCTTCTTTCAGGGTCCCTACAATGAGCAGTTCTTC.

The chain combines TRBV6-5 with TRBJ1-4, with a possible D match to TRBD1 (5 bases). Germline V lookup: CDR1 MNHEY, CDR2 SVGAGI. V gave up 2 bases and J gave up 6 bases, with 19 bases separating them. The CDR3 has 17 amino acids. CDR3 DNA sequence: TGTGCCAGCAGTTACAGGGTAAATCAGGGTCTCCATGAAAAACTGTTTTTT. Amino acid sequence: CASSYRVNQGLHEKLFF.

The V and J genes are TRBV10-3 and TRBJ2-1, with TRBD2 matching 8 bases. CDR3 length equals 17 residues. Germline V gene lookup returns CDR1 ENHRY and CDR2 SYGVKD. V lost 3 bases, J lost 0 bases, and 7 bases stayed unmatched. Written as DNA, the CDR3 is TGTGCCATCAGTGAACCAGCGGGGGTTCCCTCCTACAATGAGCAGTTCTTC. Translating it yields CAISEPAGVPSYNEQFF.

In nucleotides, the CDR3 is TGCGCCAGCAGCCAAGTACGGCAGGGGAACACTGAAGCTTTCTTT. Its protein product is CASSQVRQGNTEAFF. The rearrangement joins TRBV4-1 to TRBJ1-1; maybe TRBD1 (5 bases). The germline V and J ends were trimmed by 1 base and 1 base, with 10 bases remaining between them. Germline CDR1 MGHRA, CDR2 YSYEKL. The CDR3 has 15 residues.

The gene calls are TRBV6-5 and TRBJ1-2, with 9 positions matching TRBD1. V gave up 0 bases and J gave up 5 bases; unmatched junction bases: 7. The CDR3 is 16 residues long. CDR1 is MNHEY, CDR2 SVGAGI, per germline. The CDR3 loop reads CASSYSINDRGYGYTF. The CDR3 DNA is TGTGCCAGCAGTTACTCCATTAATGACAGGGGGTATGGCTACACCTTC.

The genes are TRBV3-1 and TRBJ2-7, with a tentative D call TRBD2 (5 bases). V shed 0 bases and J shed 3 bases, with 9 bases lying between them. Per germline, CDR1 LGHDT and CDR2 YNNKEL (reference sequence). The CDR3 covers 14 residues. This chain's CDR3 is CASSQDEAVYEQYF. CDR3 in DNA: TGTGCCAGCAGCCAAGATGAAGCGGTCTACGAGCAGTACTTC.

V and J are TRBV13 and TRBJ2-5; no reliable D call. V dropped 1 base and J dropped 5 bases, with 8 bases sitting between them. The CDR3 is 13 amino acids. Germline CDR1 and CDR2: PRHDT and FYEKMQ (reference sequence). CDR3 nucleotides: TGTGCCAGCAGCTTAGCTATCCTGGAGACCCAGTACTTC. Translating it yields CASSLAILETQYF.

V is TRBV6-5 and J is TRBJ2-1; TRBD1 aligns across 10 bases. With 6 bases clipped from V and 7 bases from J, the junction kept 12 bases outside the gene matches. Germline CDR1 MNHEY, CDR2 SVGAGI. The CDR3 contains 16 residues. The DNA for the CDR3 is TGTGCCAGCAGCTATACCGGGACAGGGGCCGGGAATGAGCAGTTCTTC. Amino acids: CASSYTGTGAGNEQFF.